The 14 T cell receptor beta chains in this list originate from one sample, sequenced in a study of blood T cell repertoires in COVID-19. Some clones are missing from TCRdb's copy, which holds only in-frame ones; the method was immunoSEQ multiplex PCR. The table shows around 300,000 clones, with roughly nine tenths occurring only once. Sequenced input: peripheral blood. The receptors stem from a man aged 45-65 years with acute or convalescent COVID-19.

This clone was counted a single time. The chain joins TRBV3-1 (or the pseudogene TRBV3-2) to TRBJ1-2; D might be TRBD1 (6 bases). The V and J ends lost 1 base and 14 bases respectively, with 11 bases between them. Germline CDR1 LGHDT, CDR2 YNNKEL (reference sequence). This CDR3 is 11 amino acids long. The CDR3 sequence: CASSQAGTRTF. Here the CDR3 DNA reads TGTGCCAGCAGCCAAGCGGGGACAAGGACCTTC.

This clone was recorded many times. The junction departs from germline at one end; a sequencing error may be responsible. J is TRBJ1-2 and V is TRBV9; D is uncertain. This CDR3 is 13 amino acids long. CDR1 and CDR2 (germline): SGDLS, YYNGEE. CDR3 residues: CASSVDTNYGYTF. The CDR3 nucleotides read TGTGCCAGCAGTGTAGACACCAACTATGGCTACACCTTC.

The chain is built from TRBV9 and TRBJ2-5, with 7 bases identical to TRBD2. CDR3 length: 16 residues. Germline CDR1 is SGDLS and CDR2 is YYNGEE. The V and J ends lost 0 bases and 6 bases, in that order; junction bases with no gene match: 11. The CDR3 region has the DNA TGTGCCAGCAGCGTAGTGGGGGGGGTCAGTCTCCAGACCCAGTACTTC. It yields the protein CASSVVGGVSLQTQYF.

CDR3 bases: TGTGCCAGCAGCGTCAGCGGGAGCACAGATACGCAGTATTTT. Protein: CASSVSGSTDTQYF. V usage is TRBV9 and J usage is TRBJ2-3; D is perhaps TRBD2 (6 bases). Per germline, CDR1 SGDLS and CDR2 YYNGEE. This CDR3 contains 14 residues. V was cut by 2 bases and J by 0 bases, with 7 bases left in between.

This sequence joins TRBV29-1 and TRBJ2-3, with 8 bases that match TRBD2. The V and J ends lost 8 bases and 8 bases, in that order; junction bases with no gene match: 9. The CDR3 is made up of 12 amino acids. From germline, CDR1 is SQVTM and CDR2 ANQGSEA. CDR3 loop: CSRASGGGTQYF. The CDR3 region has the DNA TGCAGCAGAGCCTCGGGGGGGGGTACGCAGTATTTT.

The chain's CDR3 is CASSARQGLGDAGNTIYF. In DNA, the CDR3 is TGTGCCAGCAGCGCCAGACAGGGGCTTGGAGACGCTGGAAACACCATATATTTT. The V and J genes are TRBV9 and TRBJ1-3, with 8 bases fitting TRBD1. The CDR3 spans 18 residues. The trim removed 3 bases at V and 2 bases at J, leaving 13 bases unmatched. Germline V gene lookup returns CDR1 SGDLS and CDR2 YYNGEE.

The genes are TRBV5-1 and TRBJ2-2, with 8 bases that match TRBD1. The V gene's germline CDR1 is SGHRS and CDR2 YFSETQ. The length of the CDR3 is 14 residues. V trimming: 4 bases; J trimming: 1 base; junction bases outside the gene matches: 0. The CDR3: CASSGQGNTGELFF. CDR3 nucleotide sequence: TGCGCCAGCAGCGGACAGGGGAACACCGGGGAGCTGTTTTTT.

In this sample, this clone turned up a few times. V gene TRBV19 combines with J gene TRBJ2-7, with no clear D. Trimming pared 6 bases from V and 0 bases from J, leaving 9 bases between. This CDR3 is 13 amino acids long. The germline gives CDR1 LNHDA, CDR2 SQIVND (reference sequence). The CDR3 protein is CASSAPYSYEQYF. In DNA form, the CDR3 reads TGTGCCAGTAGCGCACCCTACTCCTACGAGCAGTACTTC.

The rearrangement joins TRBV5-8 to TRBJ2-1, with 12 bases matching TRBD1. The CDR3 is 14 residues long. Germline V lookup: CDR1 SGHTS, CDR2 YDEGEE. Trimming removed 1 base from V and 10 bases from J; junction bases left unmatched: 3. The CDR3 DNA reads as TGTGCCAGCAGCTTGTGGGGACAGGGGGCCGAGCAGTTCTTC. Amino acids: CASSLWGQGAEQFF.

The chain joins TRBV9 to TRBJ1-4; TRBD1 matches 8 bases. The CDR3 is made up of 15 amino acids. In germline, CDR1 is SGDLS, CDR2 YYNGEE. V was clipped by 4 bases and J by 8 bases; unmatched bases: 10. Here the CDR3 DNA reads TGTGCCAGCAGCCCGGGGGCACAGGGGGGGGAAAAACTGTTTTTT. It translates to CASSPGAQGGEKLFF.

This clone was counted between two and nine times. This sample includes further DNA sequences coding for the same CDR3. This sequence joins TRBV10-1 and TRBJ2-1; TRBD1 matches 7 bases. This CDR3 is 14 amino acids long. Germline trimming cut 0 bases from V and 7 bases from J; bases unmatched to any gene: 3. Per germline, CDR1 WNHNN and CDR2 SYGVQD (reference sequence). The DNA of the CDR3 is TGCGCCAGCAGTGAGTCTGGCAGGGGGAATGAGCAGTTCTTC. This codes for CASSESGRGNEQFF.

The CDR3 loop is CASSSGQRYTDTQYF. CDR3 bases: TGCGCCAGCAGCTCGGGACAGCGATACACAGATACGCAGTATTTT. The rearrangement links TRBV5-1 to TRBJ2-3, with 7 bases lining up with TRBD1. Germline V gives CDR1 SGHRS, CDR2 YFSETQ. Unmatched junction bases numbered 6, after V lost 3 bases and J lost 2 bases. This CDR3 spans 15 amino acids.

This clone was picked up one time. The chain employs TRBV5-1 and TRBJ2-6; 7 bases match TRBD1. The germline gives CDR1 SGHRS, CDR2 YFSETQ. This CDR3 has 16 residues. V trimming: 7 bases; J trimming: 3 bases; junction bases outside the gene matches: 10. This chain's CDR3 is CASGAGGVGGANVLTF. CDR3 DNA sequence: TGCGCCAGCGGGGCAGGGGGAGTTGGTGGGGCCAACGTCCTGACTTTC. The whole variable domain, remainder taken from reference TRBV5-1 and TRBJ2-6, is KAGVTQTPRYLIKTRGQQVTLSCSPISGHRSVSWYQQTPGQGLQFLFEYFSETQRNKGNFPGRFSGRQFSNSRSEMNVSTLELGDSALYLCASGAGGVGGANVLTFGAGSRLTVL.

The V and J genes are TRBV2 and TRBJ2-3; TRBD1 is a possible D gene (5 bases). V gave up 6 bases and J gave up 3 bases, with 10 bases separating them. The germline CDR1 and CDR2 sequences are SNHLY and FYNNEI. The CDR3 is made up of 13 amino acids. CDR3 sequence (DNA): TGTGCCAGCAGCCCCGACAGTACAGATACGCAGTATTTT. Its protein is CASSPDSTDTQYF.